What follows are 11 T cell receptor beta chains derived from one specimen sequenced in a study of CD8+ T cells in alopecia areata. Treatment denoted: oral pan-JAK inhibitor, 5-10 mg twice daily. Isolated RNA was reverse transcribed into cDNA used as the sequencing template. This table comes from immunoSEQ multiplex PCR, and its TCRdb copy is limited to in-frame clones, with some not included. The repertoire holds about 200,000 clones, about three fifths seen once, with around 4% in the top ten. The input for sequencing was CD4+ T cells sorted from blood, taken at week 4, from a patient treated with tofacitinib. The receptors here all came from a human donor with alopecia areata.

This chain uses TRBV7-2 with TRBJ1-5, with a possible D match to TRBD1 (5 bases). Germline lookup yields CDR1 SGHTA and CDR2 FQGNSA. This CDR3 region has 15 residues. V lost 5 bases and J lost 1, with 12 bases in between. The CDR3 nucleotides are TGTGCCAGCAGCAGGGACGGCAACAGCAATCAGCCCCAGCATTTT. Translated, it gives CASSRDGNSNQPQHF.

The rearrangement links TRBV5-4 to TRBJ2-7; the match to TRBD1 covers 9 bases. The CDR3 runs to 14 residues. J was trimmed by 5 bases and V by 4 bases; bases with no gene match: 7. Germline V gene sequence: CDR1 SGHNT, CDR2 YYREEE (reference sequence). CDR3 nucleotides: TGTGCCAGCAGCCCCGGGACAGGGAAGAACGAGCAGTACTTC. Translated: CASSPGTGKNEQYF.

There are a few counts of this clone. The V and J genes are TRBV29-1 and TRBJ2-5; D is ambiguous. The CDR3 loop spans 13 amino acids. V lost 4 bases and J 4 bases, leaving 13 bases between the germline ends. Germline CDR1 SQVTM, CDR2 ANQGSEA. The CDR3: CSVVPTPGETQYF. The CDR3, as DNA: TGCAGCGTTGTTCCAACCCCGGGAGAGACCCAGTACTTC.

The V gene is TRBV30, the J gene TRBJ2-2; D might be TRBD1 (5 bases). CDR3 length: 14 residues. Germline V CDR1 and CDR2: GTSNPN, SVGIG (reference sequence). V gave up 5 bases and J gave up 4 bases, with 14 bases separating them. The CDR3 bases are TGTGCCTGGCTGGACACAAGGCGCACCGGGGAGCTGTTTTTT. It yields the protein CAWLDTRRTGELFF.

This clone has more than one count but fewer than ten. This rearrangement joins TRBV10-3 to TRBJ1-3, with 7 bases lining up with TRBD1. The J segment lost 3 bases and the V segment lost 4 bases, leaving 12 bases of the junction unmatched. The CDR3 covers 17 residues. Germline V gene sequence: CDR1 ENHRY, CDR2 SYGVKD. The CDR3 reads CAISGGRTGDNGNTIYF. CDR3 nucleotides: TGTGCCATCAGTGGCGGGCGAACAGGGGATAATGGAAACACCATATATTTT.

This sequence joins TRBV30 and TRBJ1-1; unclear D gene. The CDR3 is 16 amino acids. Germline lookup yields CDR1 GTSNPN and CDR2 SVGIG (reference sequence). V lost 1 base and J 2 bases, leaving 17 bases between the germline ends. The DNA for the CDR3 is TGTGCCTGGAGTGGCTCCGGGTGGACTGACAACACTGAAGCTTTCTTT. It codes for CAWSGSGWTDNTEAFF.

The gene calls are TRBV5-4 and TRBJ2-2; D could derive from TRBD1 or TRBD2 (5 bases each). CDR1 and CDR2 (germline): SGHNT, YYREEE (reference sequence). This CDR3 region has 13 residues. V lost 4 bases to trimming and J lost 6 bases, with 10 bases between them. The CDR3 sequence: CASSRGAAGELFF. The CDR3 coding sequence is TGTGCCAGCAGCAGAGGGGCCGCCGGGGAGCTGTTTTTT.

This chain links TRBV5-1 with TRBJ2-3; D may be TRBD2 (5 bases). CDR1 SGHRS and CDR2 YFSETQ come from the germline V gene. The CDR3 has 16 residues. V was pared by 0 bases and J by 0 bases, with 11 bases between. The CDR3 DNA reads as TGCGCCAGCAGCTTGGGGTTCGAGCGGAGCACAGATACGCAGTATTTT. It encodes CASSLGFERSTDTQYF.

This clone was recorded many times. The genes are TRBV7-2 and TRBJ2-4; no clear D. The CDR3 spans 14 residues. The V gene lost 1 base and the J gene lost 4 bases, with 8 bases spanning the gap. CDR1 and CDR2 (germline): SGHTA, FQGNSA. CDR3 in DNA: TGTGCCAGCAGCTTAGGATGGGCGAAAAACATTCAGTACTTC. Translating it yields CASSLGWAKNIQYF.

The rearrangement uses TRBV19 and TRBJ2-3; no clear D gene. CDR1 is LNHDA, CDR2 SQIVND, per germline (reference sequence). The CDR3 length is 10 residues. Trimming took 5 bases from V and 9 from J, leaving 6 bases between them. This chain's CDR3 is CASSGDTQYF. The CDR3, as DNA: TGTGCCAGTAGTGGAGACACGCAGTATTTT.

This clone was seen a few times. J is TRBJ2-5 and V is TRBV2; TRBD2 agrees at 8 bases. Losses at the gene ends were 8 bases for V and 1 base for J; bases not matched to a gene: 6. Germline values: CDR1 SNHLY, CDR2 FYNNEI. The CDR3 spans 14 residues. Here the CDR3 DNA reads TGTGCCAGCGCTGGTAGCGGGGTCCAAGAGACCCAGTACTTC. As protein: CASAGSGVQETQYF.